These 7 T cell receptor delta chains share one sample of origin, sequenced in a study of gamma-delta T cells after stem cell transplantation. TCRdb re-called clones from the RT-PCR reads using CATT. The sample lists about 3,000 delta-chain clones; 2% to 3% were seen once. Input material: gamma-delta T cells. The receptors stem from a human donor. It is not recorded whose cells these are; they may come from a transplant donor.

The table lists this clone with a few counts. This likely stems from a read error, as it lies one base from a far larger clone. At the DNA level, this CDR3 is encoded by other sequences in the same sample as well. The chain uses TRDV2 and TRDJ3, with 13 bases that match TRDD3. Germline lookup yields CDR1 GEAIGNYY and CDR2 EKD. The CDR3 has 22 amino acids. CDR3 protein: CACDTLTGGYAAASWDTRQMFF. CDR3 DNA sequence: TGTGCCTGCGACACTCTGACTGGGGGATACGCCGCGGCATCCTGGGACACCCGACAGATGTTTTTC.

For this clone: A far larger clone is one nucleotide away, so this likely arose from a read error. This same CDR3 is encoded by further DNA sequences in the sample. V usage is TRDV2 and J usage is TRDJ1; TRDD2 or TRDD3 may be the D gene (5 bases each). Germline CDR1 and CDR2: GEAIGNYY and EKD. This CDR3 comprises 22 residues. V was trimmed by 4 bases and J by 0 bases, leaving 35 bases between them. This chain's CDR3 is CACDPLPNLLGRTLGNTDKLIF. DNA of the CDR3: TGTGCCTGTGATCCGCTTCCAAATCTGCTGGGTCGAACCCTTGGGAACACCGATAAACTCATCTTT.

This clone showed up just a few times. A read error likely explains why the TCRdb protein, taken from a much larger clone, differs from this DNA's translation at residue 3; the protein shown is translated from the DNA. V gene TRDV2 combines with J gene TRDJ2; 8 nucleotides match TRDD3. Germline-derived CDR1 and CDR2 are GEAIGNYY and EKD. This CDR3 comprises 19 residues. The CDR3 coding sequence is TGTGCCCGTGACACCGTACTCTGGGGGACCGAAAACAGGACAGCACAACTCTTCTTT. It is translated as CARDTVLWGTENRTAQLFF.

This clone was counted ten times or more. With a far larger clone one base away, a read error is the likely cause. Different DNA sequences within this sample yield the same CDR3. The rearrangement links TRDV2 to TRDJ1; tentative D call: TRDD3 (5 bases). The CDR3 is made up of 17 amino acids. Germline values: CDR1 GEAIGNYY, CDR2 EKD. The CDR3 sequence: CACDTVGVGLYTDKLIF. In nucleotides, the CDR3 is TGTGCCTGCGACACCGTTGGGGTCGGATTATACACCGATAAACTCATCTTT.

In the case of this clone: Since a far larger clone is one base different, this is likely a read error. Other DNA sequences in this sample translate to the same CDR3. The CDR3 here is CACDTVLGTDKLIF. CDR3 nucleotide sequence: TGTGCCTGTGATACGGTACTGGGGACTGATAAACTCATCTTT. V usage is TRDV2 and J usage is TRDJ1; 7 positions agree with TRDD3. This CDR3 spans 14 amino acids. Germline loops: CDR1 GEAIGNYY, CDR2 EKD. V lost 4 bases, J lost 5 bases, and 9 bases stayed unmatched.

This clone appeared a few times. TCRdb shows a much larger clone's protein in place of this DNA's translation, and the two differ at residue 18, likely through a read error; the protein shown is translated from the DNA. The chain combines TRDV2 with TRDJ1; TRDD3 agrees at 7 bases. The CDR3 loop spans 19 amino acids. Germline assignment: CDR1 GEAIGNYY and CDR2 EKD. The CDR3: CACDTVNSRTGAYTDKLTF. In DNA, the CDR3 is TGTGCCTGTGACACCGTGAATTCGAGAACTGGGGCGTACACCGATAAACTCACCTTT.

Worth noting for this clone: TCRdb lists the protein of a much larger clone for this DNA, which differs at residue 5, so this is likely a read error; the protein given here is translated from the DNA itself. Other DNA sequences of this sample code for an identical CDR3. This chain joins TRDV2 and TRDJ1; no clear D gene. The V gene lost 0 bases and the J gene lost 7 bases, with 20 bases spanning the gap. The CDR3 is made up of 16 amino acids. Germline CDR1 GEAIGNYY, CDR2 EKD. This CDR3 is CACDTVGVPGKSKLIF. The CDR3 nucleotides read TGTGCCTGTGACACCGTAGGGGTCCCTGGAAAATCTAAACTCATCTTT.